These 7 T cell receptor beta chains were all obtained from the same sample, sequenced in a study of cytomegalovirus exposure and HLA in healthy donors. The primer mix had 60 Vbeta and 13 Jbeta primers. Profiled with immunoSEQ multiplex PCR; TCRdb holds only in-frame clones, not every one. The sample consists of 130,000 or so clones, 60% to 80% of them appearing once. The material sequenced was PBMCs. Receptor source: a man in his forties or fifties in good health and CMV-seronegative.

This chain connects TRBV11-2 to TRBJ2-6, with TRBD2 identical over 8 bases. V lost 4 bases and J lost 0; bases outside the gene matches: 8. CDR1 and CDR2 (germline): SGHAT, FQNNGV. The CDR3 runs to 18 residues. This chain's CDR3 is CASSYGLAPTSGANVLTF. For the CDR3, the DNA is TGTGCCAGCAGCTATGGACTAGCACCTACCTCTGGGGCCAACGTCCTGACTTTC.

This clone was observed once. J is TRBJ2-1 and V is TRBV27; maybe TRBD2 (5 bases). The CDR3 is 18 amino acids. Germline lookup yields CDR1 MNHEY and CDR2 SMNVEV (reference sequence). The V and J ends lost 3 bases and 4 bases respectively, with 22 bases between them. CDR3 protein: CASSLKGRRVQGYNEQFF. In nucleotides, the CDR3 is TGTGCCAGCAGTTTGAAGGGTCGGCGGGTGCAAGGGTACAATGAGCAGTTCTTC.

V gene TRBV6-5 combines with J gene TRBJ2-3; 9 positions match TRBD1. The CDR3 totals 13 residues. Germline loops: CDR1 MNHEY, CDR2 SVGAGI. Losses at the gene ends were 6 bases for V and 4 bases for J; bases not matched to a gene: 2. The CDR3 reads CASSGQGPDTQYF. CDR3 bases: TGTGCCAGCAGCGGACAGGGGCCAGATACGCAGTATTTT.

V and J are TRBV12-5 and TRBJ2-1, with D unclear. V was pared by 5 bases and J by 8 bases, with 10 bases between. This CDR3 is built from 12 residues. CDR1 is LGHNT, CDR2 FRNRAP, per germline. The chain's CDR3 is CASGPSIDEQFF. The CDR3 bases are TGTGCTAGTGGTCCATCTATAGATGAGCAGTTCTTC.

V usage is TRBV7-2 and J usage is TRBJ2-3; the D gene is possibly TRBD2 (5 bases). The germline V gene has CDR1 SGHTA and CDR2 FQGNSA. The CDR3 length is 14 residues. V was cut by 5 bases and J by 4 bases, with 13 bases left in between. Written as DNA, the CDR3 is TGTGCCAGCAGCCTCGGGGAGCACTCAGATACGCAGTATTTT. It codes for CASSLGEHSDTQYF.

The CDR3 region has the DNA TGCAGCGCGCGACAGACGAACACCGGGGAGCTGTTTTTT. It is translated as CSARQTNTGELFF. The V call is TRBV29-1, the J call TRBJ2-2; maybe TRBD1 (5 bases). Germline CDR1 and CDR2: SQVTM and ANQGSEA. Trimming stripped 7 bases from V and 0 bases from J, with 9 bases between. This CDR3 contains 13 residues.

V and J are TRBV5-1 and TRBJ2-3; 11 bases map to TRBD2. The CDR3 covers 16 residues. CDR1 is SGHRS, CDR2 YFSETQ, per germline. The V gene end was trimmed by 4 bases and the J gene end by 1 base; junction bases not matched to a gene: 5. CDR3 protein: CASSLGTSGRTDTQYF. The CDR3 DNA reads TGCGCCAGCAGCCTCGGGACTAGCGGACGCACAGATACGCAGTATTTT. Full variable domain (rest looked up from reference TRBV5-1 and TRBJ2-3): KAGVTQTPRYLIKTRGQQVTLSCSPISGHRSVSWYQQTPGQGLQFLFEYFSETQRNKGNFPGRFSGRQFSNSRSEMNVSTLELGDSALYLCASSLGTSGRTDTQYFGPGTRLTVL.